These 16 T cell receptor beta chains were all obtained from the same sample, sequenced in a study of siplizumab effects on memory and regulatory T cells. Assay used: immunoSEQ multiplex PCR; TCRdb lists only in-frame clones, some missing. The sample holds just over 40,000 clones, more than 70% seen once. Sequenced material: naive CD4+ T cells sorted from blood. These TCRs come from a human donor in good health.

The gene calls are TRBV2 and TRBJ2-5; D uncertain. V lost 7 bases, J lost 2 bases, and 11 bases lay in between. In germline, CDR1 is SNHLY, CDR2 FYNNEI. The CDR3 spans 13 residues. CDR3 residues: CASMYYGQETQYF. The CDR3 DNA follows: TGTGCCAGCATGTATTACGGACAAGAGACCCAGTACTTC.

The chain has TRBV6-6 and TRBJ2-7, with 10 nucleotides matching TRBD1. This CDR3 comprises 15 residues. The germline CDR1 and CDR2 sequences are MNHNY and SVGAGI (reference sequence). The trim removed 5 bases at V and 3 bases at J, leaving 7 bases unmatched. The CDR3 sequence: CASSTEGTGVYEQYF. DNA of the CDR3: TGTGCCAGCAGTACCGAAGGGACAGGGGTCTACGAGCAGTACTTC.

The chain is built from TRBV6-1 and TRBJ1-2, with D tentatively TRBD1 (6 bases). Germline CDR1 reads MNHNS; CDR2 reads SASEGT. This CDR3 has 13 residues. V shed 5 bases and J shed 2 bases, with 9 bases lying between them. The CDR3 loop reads CASSLDSNYGYTF. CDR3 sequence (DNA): TGTGCCAGCAGTCTGGACAGCAACTATGGCTACACCTTC.

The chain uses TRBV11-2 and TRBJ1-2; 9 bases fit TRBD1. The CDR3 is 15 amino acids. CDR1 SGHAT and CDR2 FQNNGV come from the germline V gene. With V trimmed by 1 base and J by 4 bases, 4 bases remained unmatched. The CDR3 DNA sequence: TGTGCCAGCAGCTTAGGGTTGACAGGGGGCTATGGCTACACCTTC. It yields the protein CASSLGLTGGYGYTF.

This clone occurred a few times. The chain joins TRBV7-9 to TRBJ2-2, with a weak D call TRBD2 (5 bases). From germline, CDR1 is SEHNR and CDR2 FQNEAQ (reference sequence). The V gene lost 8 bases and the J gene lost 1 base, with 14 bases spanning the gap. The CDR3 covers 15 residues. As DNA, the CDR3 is TGTGCCAGCCCGGGGTTGGCTCGGAACACCGGGGAGCTGTTTTTT. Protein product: CASPGLARNTGELFF.

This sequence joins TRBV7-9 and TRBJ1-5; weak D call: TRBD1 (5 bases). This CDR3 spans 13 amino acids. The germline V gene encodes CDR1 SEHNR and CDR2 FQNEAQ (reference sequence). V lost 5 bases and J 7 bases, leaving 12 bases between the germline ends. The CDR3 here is CASSNEGRQPQHF. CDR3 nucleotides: TGTGCCAGCAGCAACGAGGGGAGGCAGCCCCAGCATTTT.

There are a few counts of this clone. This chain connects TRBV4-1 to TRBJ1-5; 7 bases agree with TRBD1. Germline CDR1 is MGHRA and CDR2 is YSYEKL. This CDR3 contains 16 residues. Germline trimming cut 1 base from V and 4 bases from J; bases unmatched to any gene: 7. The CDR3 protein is CASSQGSGGLNQPQHF. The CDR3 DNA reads TGCGCCAGCAGCCAAGGTTCAGGGGGGCTAAATCAGCCCCAGCATTTT.

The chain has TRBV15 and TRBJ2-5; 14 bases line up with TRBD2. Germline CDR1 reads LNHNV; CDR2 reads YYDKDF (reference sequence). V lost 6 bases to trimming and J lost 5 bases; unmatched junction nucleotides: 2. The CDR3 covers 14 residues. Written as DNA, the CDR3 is TGTGCCACCAGGGGACTAGCGGGGGTGGAGACCCAGTACTTC. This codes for CATRGLAGVETQYF.

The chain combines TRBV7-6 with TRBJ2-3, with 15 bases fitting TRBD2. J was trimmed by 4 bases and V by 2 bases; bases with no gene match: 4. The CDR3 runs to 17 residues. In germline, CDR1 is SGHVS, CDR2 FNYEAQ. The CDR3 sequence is CASSLRTSGRVADTQYF. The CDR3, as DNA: TGTGCCAGCAGCTTAAGGACTAGCGGGAGGGTCGCAGATACGCAGTATTTT.

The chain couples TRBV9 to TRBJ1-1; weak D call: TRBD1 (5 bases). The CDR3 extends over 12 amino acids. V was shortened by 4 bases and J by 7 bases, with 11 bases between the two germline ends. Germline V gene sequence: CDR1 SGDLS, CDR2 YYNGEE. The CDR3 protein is CASSPSTGEAFF. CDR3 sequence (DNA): TGTGCCAGCAGCCCATCCACAGGTGAAGCTTTCTTT. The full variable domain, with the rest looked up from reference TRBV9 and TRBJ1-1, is DSGVTQTPKHLITATGQRVTLRCSPRSGDLSVYWYQQSLDQGLQFLIQYYNGEERAKGNILERFSAQQFPDLHSELNLSSLELGDSALYFCASSPSTGEAFFGQGTRLTVV.

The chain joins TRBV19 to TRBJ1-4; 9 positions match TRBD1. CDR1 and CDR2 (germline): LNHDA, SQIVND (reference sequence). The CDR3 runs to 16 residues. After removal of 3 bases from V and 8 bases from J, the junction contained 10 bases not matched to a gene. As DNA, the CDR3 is TGTGCCAGTAGTATTCCCGGGACAGGGAGATTCGAAAAACTGTTTTTT. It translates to CASSIPGTGRFEKLFF.

In nucleotides, the CDR3 is TGTGCCAGCAGCCTACGGACAGGGCCAGAGACCCAGTACTTC. It is translated as CASSLRTGPETQYF. This chain links TRBV14 with TRBJ2-5; 8 bases map to TRBD1. This CDR3 has 14 amino acids. V lost 4 bases, J lost 4 bases, and 5 bases stayed unmatched. Germline V CDR1 and CDR2: SGHDN, FVKESK. The full variable domain, completed using reference TRBV14 and TRBJ2-5, is EAGVTQFPSHSVIEKGQTVTLRCDPISGHDNLYWYRRVMGKEIKFLLHFVKESKQDESGMPNNRFLAERTGGTYSTLKVQPAELEDSGVYFCASSLRTGPETQYFGPGTRLLVL.

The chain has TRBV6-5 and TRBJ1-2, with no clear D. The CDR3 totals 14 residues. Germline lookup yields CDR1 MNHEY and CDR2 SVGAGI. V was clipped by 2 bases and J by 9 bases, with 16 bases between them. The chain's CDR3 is CASSYVSEGGRYTF. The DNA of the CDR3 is TGTGCCAGCAGTTACGTTAGCGAGGGAGGACGCTACACCTTC.

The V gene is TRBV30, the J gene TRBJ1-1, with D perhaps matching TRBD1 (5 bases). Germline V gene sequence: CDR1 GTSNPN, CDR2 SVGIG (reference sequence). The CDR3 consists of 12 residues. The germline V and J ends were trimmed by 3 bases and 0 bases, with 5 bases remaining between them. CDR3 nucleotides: TGTGCCTGGAGGGGACTGAACACTGAAGCTTTCTTT. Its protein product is CAWRGLNTEAFF.

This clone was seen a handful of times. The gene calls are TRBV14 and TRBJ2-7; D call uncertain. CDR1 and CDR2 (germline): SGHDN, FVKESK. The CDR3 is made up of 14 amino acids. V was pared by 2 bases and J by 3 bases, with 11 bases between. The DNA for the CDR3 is TGTGCCAGCAGCCAATTGGACGGAGTCTACGAGCAGTACTTC. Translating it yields CASSQLDGVYEQYF.

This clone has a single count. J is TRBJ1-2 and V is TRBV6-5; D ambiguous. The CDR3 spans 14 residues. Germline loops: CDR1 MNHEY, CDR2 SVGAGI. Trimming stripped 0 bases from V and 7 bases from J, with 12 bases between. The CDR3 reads CASSYSRGLSGYTF. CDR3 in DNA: TGTGCCAGCAGTTACTCCAGAGGACTGAGTGGCTACACCTTC.